This T cell receptor (beta chain) came from a study of cytomegalovirus exposure and HLA in healthy donors. Notes on the study in general: It has been reported that TCR beta sequences accurately predicted the HLA-A and HLA-B alleles of most subjects. Some V segments, TRBV6-2 and TRBV6-3 among them, were indistinguishable and were therefore excluded. According to reports, the classifier identified cytomegalovirus status with high specificity and sensitivity.

The length of the CDR3 is 15 residues. This clone was found a few times. Its antigen is as yet unknown. PCR involved 60 Vbeta and 13 Jbeta primers. Data came from immunoSEQ multiplex PCR; TCRdb stores just in-frame clones and leaves some out. The sample has about 120,000 clones, about 80% seen once. The sequence came from a female donor in good health and CMV-seronegative. Sequencing used PBMCs. The chain combines TRBV21-1 with TRBJ1-4. TRBV21-1 is a known pseudogene. The CDR3 loop is CASSKGEGCGEKLFF. The CDR3 region has the DNA TGTGCCAGCAGCAAAGGGGAGGGTTGCGGTGAAAAACTGTTTTTT.